This T cell receptor (beta chain) was identified in a study of PD-L1 blockade in urothelial cancer. About the study: Patients' histories included 0 to 3 prior chemotherapy regimens. General study points: Durable benefit accompanied greater 3-week expansion of tumor-associated blood clones.

Concerning this clone: Its antigen is currently unknown. An end of the junction does not agree with germline; a read error may underlie this.

The time point was: pretreatment peripheral blood. Peripheral blood mononuclear cells were collected from every patient before and during treatment, yielding between 1 and 8 samples per patient. The germline V gene encodes CDR1 SSHAT and CDR2 FNYEAQ (reference sequence). This CDR3 has 18 amino acids. Some clones are missing from TCRdb's copy, which holds only in-frame ones; the method was immunoSEQ multiplex PCR. The table has roughly 120,000 clones, about four fifths seen once. The source was PBMCs, collected around atezolizumab (anti-PD-L1) treatment. This chain connects TRBV7-7 to TRBJ1-3; the D gene is possibly TRBD1 (5 bases). The clonotype was recovered from a man aged 50 to 59 with urothelial cancer. In DNA, the CDR3 is TGTGCTAGCAGCCCGTACCCATCAACAGGCGCGGGAGGAAACACCATATATTTT. It codes for CASSPYPSTGAGGNTIYF.